Each of the 23 T cell receptor beta chains below was sequenced from the same sample in a study of T cells in women clearing cervical HPV infection. Sequencing was performed with immunoSEQ multiplex PCR; in TCRdb, only in-frame clones are kept and a portion is missing. The sample spans 20,000 to 25,000 clones; the ten largest clones claim approximately 2.5%. Sequencing was done on a sample of blood buffy coat. All receptors come from a woman aged 18-70 years with a cervical HPV16 infection that either progressed to CIN3+ or cleared (not recorded which).

Remarks on this clone: The sequenced fragment ends 3 residues before the CDR3 boundary, so the rest is inferred from the germline J gene. The chain recombines TRBV6-1 with TRBJ2-5, with 14 bases aligning to TRBD2. Germline loops: CDR1 MNHNS, CDR2 SASEGT. CDR3 length equals 16 residues. V shed 4 bases and J 5 bases; nucleotides not matched to a gene: 6. CDR3 DNA (partial): TGTGCCAGCAGTGGAACTCGGACTAGCGGGGGGGAGACC. Translation gives CASSGTRTSGGET. The whole CDR3 sequence reads CASSGTRTSGGETQYF.

Comment on this clone: The sequenced fragment ends 3 residues before the CDR3 boundary, so the rest is inferred from the germline J gene. The V gene is TRBV28, the J gene TRBJ2-7, with D unclear. This CDR3 spans 14 amino acids. Trimming removed 3 bases from V and 3 bases from J, with 12 bases in between. In germline, CDR1 is MDHEN, CDR2 SYDVKM. The DNA read from the CDR3 is TGTGCCAGCAGTTTCCCCCTACGGTTCTACGAG. This encodes CASSFPLRFYE. In full, the CDR3 reads CASSFPLRFYEQYF. Full variable domain (missing parts from reference TRBV28 and TRBJ2-7): DVKVTQSSRYLVKRTGEKVFLECVQDMDHENMFWYRQDPGLGLRLIYFSYDVKMKEKGDIPEGYSVSREKKERFSLILESASTNQTSMYLCASSFPLRFYEQYFGPGTRLTVT.

CDR3 sequence reads: CASSPGGTDTQYF. The CDR3 bases that were read are TGCGCCAGCAGCCCCGGGGGCACAGATACG. The rearrangement links TRBV5-1 to TRBJ2-3, with D tentatively TRBD2 (5 bases). The CDR3 extends 3 residues past the end of the read, so its final part is completed from the germline J gene. The germline V gene encodes CDR1 SGHRS and CDR2 YFSETQ. Trimming removed 4 bases at V and 1 base at J, with 7 bases between. This CDR3 comprises 13 residues.

Of note for this clone: The CDR3 is cut off 3 residues early in the read; its end comes from the germline J gene. The V gene is TRBV6-1, the J gene TRBJ2-3; 8 bases align to TRBD2. With 1 base clipped from V and 2 bases from J, the junction kept 8 bases outside the gene matches. CDR3 size: 17 residues. From germline, CDR1 is MNHNS and CDR2 SASEGT. The CDR3 loop is CASSEGVGGGSTDTQYF. CDR3 bases read: TGTGCCAGCAGTGAAGGGGTTGGCGGGGGGTCCACAGATACG.

Details on this clone: The CDR3 end lies 3 residues beyond the end of the read and is filled in from the germline J gene. The V call is TRBV18, the J call TRBJ1-6; possible D gene TRBD1, 5 bases. Trimming stripped 2 bases from V and 7 bases from J, with 15 bases between. CDR3 size: 16 residues. Germline V gene lookup returns CDR1 KGHSH and CDR2 LQKENI. The sequenced CDR3 bases are TGTGCCAGCTCACCAGCCAGGGAGAAGGGAAATTCACCC. Protein product: CASSPAREKGNSP. The full-length CDR3 reads as CASSPAREKGNSPLHF.

As to this clone: The read gets to within 3 residues of the CDR3 end, and the germline J gene fills in the rest. V and J are TRBV5-6 and TRBJ1-5, with a weak D call TRBD1 (5 bases). Trimming stripped 3 bases from V and 7 bases from J, with 17 bases between. This CDR3 is built from 15 residues. From germline, CDR1 is SGHDT and CDR2 YYEEEE. The CDR3 bases that were read are TGTGCCAGCAGCTACCTCGGGGGGATAGGGCAGCCC. This encodes CASSYLGGIGQP. The CDR3 as a whole reads CASSYLGGIGQPQHF.

Regarding this clone: The CDR3 end lies 3 residues beyond the end of the read and is filled in from the germline J gene. This chain joins TRBV19 and TRBJ1-2; no definite D call. Germline V gives CDR1 LNHDA, CDR2 SQIVND (reference sequence). The CDR3 extends over 14 amino acids. The sequenced part of the CDR3 DNA is TGTGCCAGTAGTATCCCAGCGGGAAAAAATGAC. Translating gives CASSIPAGKND. The complete CDR3 sequence is CASSIPAGKNDYTF. The whole variable domain, filled in from reference TRBV19 and TRBJ1-2, reads DGGITQSPKYLFRKEGQNVTLSCEQNLNHDAMYWYRQDPGQGLRLIYYSQIVNDFQKGDIAEGYSVSREKKESFPLTVTSAQKNPTAFYLCASSIPAGKNDYTFGSGTRLTVV.

Comments on this clone: The missing CDR3 end, 3 residues past where the read stops, is filled in from the germline J gene. The rearrangement uses TRBV6-1 and TRBJ1-5; 8 bases agree with TRBD1. The CDR3 runs 14 residues. V lost 0 bases, J lost 7 bases, and 2 bases stayed unmatched. CDR1 is MNHNS, CDR2 SASEGT, per germline. CDR3 in amino acids: CASSEASGGQPQHF. The DNA read from the CDR3 is TGTGCCAGCAGTGAAGCGTCAGGGGGCCAGCCC.

In regard to this clone: The read stops 3 residues short of the end of the CDR3; the missing end is completed from the germline J gene. The rearrangement joins TRBV19 to TRBJ1-5; D may be TRBD1 (6 bases). The V gene lost 7 bases and the J gene lost 0 bases, with 13 bases spanning the gap. CDR1 is LNHDA, CDR2 SQIVND, per germline (reference sequence). This CDR3 has 15 amino acids. Partial CDR3 DNA: TGTGCCAGTACCCAAGGGGGTTATAGCAATCAGCCC. As protein: CASTQGGYSNQP. The CDR3, in full, reads CASTQGGYSNQPQHF.

With regard to this clone: The CDR3 end is not reached by the read, which stops 3 residues before it; the germline J gene fills it in. This chain uses TRBV7-9 with TRBJ1-2; 8 bases match TRBD1. CDR1 and CDR2 (germline): SEHNR, FQNEAQ (reference sequence). This CDR3 region has 13 residues. CDR3 DNA (partial): TGTGCCAGCCGACAGGGGTTCGGCTACGAC. This codes for CASRQGFGYD. The whole CDR3 is CASRQGFGYDYTF.

As regards this clone: The sequence runs out 3 residues before the end of the CDR3; the remainder is reconstructed from the germline J gene. The V call is TRBV11-2, the J call TRBJ1-1; D unresolved. Trimming shortened V by 5 bases and J by 6 bases, and 7 bases separated the two germline ends. This CDR3 comprises 11 residues. Germline CDR1 is SGHAT and CDR2 is FQNNGV. Incomplete CDR3 DNA: TGTGCCAGCAGCCCCTTTGCTGAA. Amino acids: CASSPFAE. The CDR3 in full is CASSPFAEAFF.

Turning to this clone: The missing CDR3 end, 3 residues past where the read stops, is filled in from the germline J gene. V and J are TRBV19 and TRBJ2-3; D may be TRBD1 (6 bases). The CDR3 has 14 residues. CDR1 and CDR2 (germline): LNHDA, SQIVND (reference sequence). V was cut by 7 bases and J by 1 base, with 12 bases left in between. CDR3 in amino acids: CASTQGSGTDTQYF. The sequenced CDR3 bases are TGTGCCAGTACCCAGGGGTCTGGCACAGATACG.

As to this clone: The CDR3 end is not reached by the read, which stops 3 residues before it; the germline J gene fills it in. V usage is TRBV2 and J usage is TRBJ2-1; 7 nucleotides match TRBD2. The CDR3 consists of 14 residues. CDR1 SNHLY and CDR2 FYNNEI come from the germline V gene. V gave up 5 bases and J gave up 5 bases; unmatched junction bases: 6. This CDR3 is CASSPRGRDNEQFF. CDR3 DNA (partial): TGTGCCAGCAGTCCCCGCGGGAGAGACAATGAG. The full variable domain, in which reference TRBV2 and TRBJ2-1 provide the parts outside the CDR3, is EPEVTQTPSHQVTQMGQEVILRCVPISNHLYFYWYRQILGQKVEFLVSFYNNEISEKSEIFDDQFSVERPDGSNFTLKIRSTKLEDSAMYFCASSPRGRDNEQFFGPGTRLTVL.

With regard to this clone: Sequencing ends 3 residues short of the CDR3 end; the germline J gene provides the rest. This sequence joins TRBV19 and TRBJ1-5, with 9 bases identical to TRBD1. Germline V gene lookup returns CDR1 LNHDA and CDR2 SQIVND (reference sequence). The CDR3 loop spans 17 amino acids. Trimming cost V 3 bases and J 0 bases; bases outside gene matches: 6. CDR3 sequence: CASSIEQGAYSNQPQHF. The CDR3 DNA, read in part, is TGTGCCAGTAGTATTGAACAGGGGGCTTATAGCAATCAGCCC. Complete variable domain (other parts from reference TRBV19 and TRBJ1-5): DGGITQSPKYLFRKEGQNVTLSCEQNLNHDAMYWYRQDPGQGLRLIYYSQIVNDFQKGDIAEGYSVSREKKESFPLTVTSAQKNPTAFYLCASSIEQGAYSNQPQHFGDGTRLSIL.

Notes on this clone: The missing CDR3 end, 3 residues past where the read stops, is filled in from the germline J gene. This chain links TRBV4-2 with TRBJ1-4, with a weak D call TRBD1 (6 bases). Trimming stripped 0 bases from V and 7 bases from J, with 12 bases between. Germline values: CDR1 LGHNA, CDR2 YNFKEQ. CDR3 size: 15 residues. The CDR3 reads CASSQEGGGAEKLFF. The CDR3 DNA, read in part, is TGTGCCAGCAGCCAAGAAGGAGGGGGGGCTGAAAAA.

A word on this clone: From the germline J gene comes the end of the CDR3, since the read stops 3 residues before it. V gene TRBV7-2 combines with J gene TRBJ1-2; D is uncertain. In germline, CDR1 is SGHTA, CDR2 FQGNSA. The CDR3 is 11 amino acids. CDR3 DNA, as far as it was read: TGTGCCAGCAGCTTTGAGGCTGAC. It codes for CASSFEAD. The entire CDR3 protein reads CASSFEADYTF.

With regard to this clone: Coverage ceases 3 residues before the CDR3 finishes, and the germline J gene fills in the end. The V and J genes are TRBV20-1 and TRBJ1-6; 7 nucleotides agree with TRBD1. Germline V gives CDR1 DFQATT, CDR2 SNEGSKA (reference sequence). With 5 bases clipped from V and 7 bases from J, the junction kept 5 bases outside the gene matches. The CDR3 has 13 amino acids. CDR3 DNA (partial): TGCAGTGCTCAGCCGGGACAGAATTCACCC. This sequence encodes CSAQPGQNSP. Given in full, the CDR3 is CSAQPGQNSPLHF.

In regard to this clone: The DNA ends 3 residues before the CDR3 does, and the rest of the CDR3 is filled in from the germline J gene. V usage is TRBV5-1 and J usage is TRBJ2-3; 7 positions match TRBD1. This CDR3 contains 14 residues. V trimming: 4 bases; J trimming: 6 bases; junction bases outside the gene matches: 8. Germline CDR1 reads SGHRS; CDR2 reads YFSETQ. Partial CDR3 DNA: TGCGCCAGCAGCCTGCCCACGACAGGGGATACG. This encodes CASSLPTTGDT. The full CDR3 protein reads CASSLPTTGDTQYF.

The chain's CDR3 is CASTGVGAKNIQYF. Partial CDR3 DNA: TGTGCCAGCACGGGGGTGGGGGCCAAAAACATT. This chain uses TRBV13 with TRBJ2-4, with D tentatively TRBD2 (6 bases). The CDR3 end falls 3 residues outside the read, so it is completed with the germline J gene. V lost 7 bases to trimming and J lost 1 base, with 11 bases between them. The CDR3 totals 14 residues. Germline V gene lookup returns CDR1 PRHDT and CDR2 FYEKMQ (reference sequence).

A remark on this clone: The read gets to within 3 residues of the CDR3 end, and the germline J gene fills in the rest. J is TRBJ2-1 and V is TRBV7-3; tentative D call: TRBD2 (6 bases). The length of the CDR3 is 16 residues. Per the germline V gene, CDR1 is SGHTA and CDR2 is FQGTGA. Deletions cut 5 bases from V and 0 bases from J, with 14 bases between. Partial CDR3 DNA: TGTGCCAGCAGCCCAGGTGGGGGGAGCTCCTACAATGAG. Amino acids: CASSPGGGSSYNE. The CDR3 in full is CASSPGGGSSYNEQFF.

About this clone: The observed sequence ends 3 residues before the CDR3 terminus, with the missing tail filled in from the germline J gene. The chain links TRBV5-6 to TRBJ2-7; the D gene could be TRBD1 or TRBD2 (5 bases each). The CDR3 is made up of 14 amino acids. Trimming shortened V by 1 base and J by 3 bases, and 11 bases separated the two germline ends. In germline, CDR1 is SGHDT, CDR2 YYEEEE. CDR3 region: CASSLKRGDYEQYF. The sequenced CDR3 bases are TGTGCCAGCAGCTTGAAGAGGGGTGACTACGAG.

To note about this clone: Sequencing ends 3 residues short of the CDR3 end; the germline J gene provides the rest. The genes are TRBV13 and TRBJ1-5; possible D gene TRBD1, 6 bases. The ends were cut back, 5 bases at V and 4 bases at J, with 12 bases in the middle. The length of the CDR3 is 14 residues. CDR1 PRHDT and CDR2 FYEKMQ come from the germline V gene (reference sequence). CDR3 amino acids: CASSLGAVNQPQHF. CDR3 bases read: TGTGCCAGCAGCCTGGGGGCGGTGAATCAGCCC.

Turning to this clone: The DNA ends 3 residues before the CDR3 does, and the rest of the CDR3 is filled in from the germline J gene. This chain joins TRBV7-2 and TRBJ2-7; 8 bases are shared with TRBD2. After removal of 1 base from V and 6 bases from J, the junction contained 8 bases not matched to a gene. This CDR3 is built from 15 residues. Germline-derived CDR1 and CDR2 are SGHTA and FQGNSA. CDR3 loop: CASSLVSSGSAEQYF. Partial CDR3 DNA: TGTGCCAGCAGCTTAGTTTCGAGCGGGAGTGCCGAG.